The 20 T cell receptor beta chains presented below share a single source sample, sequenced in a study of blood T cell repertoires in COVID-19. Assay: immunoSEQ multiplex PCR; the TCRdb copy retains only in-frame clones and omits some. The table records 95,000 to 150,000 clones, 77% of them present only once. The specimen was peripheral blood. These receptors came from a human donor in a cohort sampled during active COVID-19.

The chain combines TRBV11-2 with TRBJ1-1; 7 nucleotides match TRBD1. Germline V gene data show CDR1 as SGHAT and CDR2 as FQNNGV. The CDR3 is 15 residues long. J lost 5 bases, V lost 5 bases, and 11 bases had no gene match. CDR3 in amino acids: CASSDRQGGLTEAFF. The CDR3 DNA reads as TGTGCCAGCAGCGACAGGCAAGGGGGCTTGACTGAAGCTTTCTTT.

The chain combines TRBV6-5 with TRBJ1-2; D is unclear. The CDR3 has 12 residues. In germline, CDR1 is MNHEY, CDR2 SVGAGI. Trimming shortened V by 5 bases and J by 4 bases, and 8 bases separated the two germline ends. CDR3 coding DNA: TGTGCCAGCAGTACACGCCCCTATGGCTACACCTTC. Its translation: CASSTRPYGYTF.

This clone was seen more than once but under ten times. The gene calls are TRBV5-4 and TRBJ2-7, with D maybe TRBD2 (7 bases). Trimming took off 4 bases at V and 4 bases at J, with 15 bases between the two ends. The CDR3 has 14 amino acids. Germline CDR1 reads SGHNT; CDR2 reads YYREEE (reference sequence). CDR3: CASSTFGGQYEQYF. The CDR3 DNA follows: TGTGCCAGCAGCACTTTCGGGGGGCAATACGAGCAGTACTTC.

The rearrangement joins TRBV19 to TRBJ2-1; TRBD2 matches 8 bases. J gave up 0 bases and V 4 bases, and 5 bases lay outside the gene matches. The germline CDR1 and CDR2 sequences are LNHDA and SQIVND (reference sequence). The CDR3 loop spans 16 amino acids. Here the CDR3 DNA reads TGTGCCAGTAGTAATAGCGGGGCTAGCTCCTACAATGAGCAGTTCTTC. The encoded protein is CASSNSGASSYNEQFF. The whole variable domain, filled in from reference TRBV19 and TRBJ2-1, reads DGGITQSPKYLFRKEGQNVTLSCEQNLNHDAMYWYRQDPGQGLRLIYYSQIVNDFQKGDIAEGYSVSREKKESFPLTVTSAQKNPTAFYLCASSNSGASSYNEQFFGPGTRLTVL.

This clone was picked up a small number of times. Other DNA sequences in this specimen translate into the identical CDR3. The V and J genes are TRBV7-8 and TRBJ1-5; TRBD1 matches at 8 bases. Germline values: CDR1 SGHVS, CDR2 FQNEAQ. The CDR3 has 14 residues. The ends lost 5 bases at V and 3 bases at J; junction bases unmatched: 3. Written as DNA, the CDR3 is TGTGCCAGCAGCCCAGGGGGCTCCAATCAGCCCCAGCATTTT. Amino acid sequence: CASSPGGSNQPQHF.

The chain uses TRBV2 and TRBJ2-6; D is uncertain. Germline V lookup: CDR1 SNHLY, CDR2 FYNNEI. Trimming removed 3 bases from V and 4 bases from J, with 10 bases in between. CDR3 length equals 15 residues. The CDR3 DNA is TGTGCCAGCAGTGATCAGGTAGAAGGGGCCAACGTCCTGACTTTC. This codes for CASSDQVEGANVLTF.

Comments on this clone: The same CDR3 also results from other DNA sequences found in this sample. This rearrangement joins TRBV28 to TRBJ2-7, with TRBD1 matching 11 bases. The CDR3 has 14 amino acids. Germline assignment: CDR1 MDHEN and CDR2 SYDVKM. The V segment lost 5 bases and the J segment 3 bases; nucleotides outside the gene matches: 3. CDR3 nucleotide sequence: TGTGCCAGCAGTCCGGGGACAGGGGGCTACGAGCAGTACTTC. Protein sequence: CASSPGTGGYEQYF. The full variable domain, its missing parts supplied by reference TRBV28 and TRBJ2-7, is DVKVTQSSRYLVKRTGEKVFLECVQDMDHENMFWYRQDPGLGLRLIYFSYDVKMKEKGDIPEGYSVSREKKERFSLILESASTNQTSMYLCASSPGTGGYEQYFGPGTRLTVT.

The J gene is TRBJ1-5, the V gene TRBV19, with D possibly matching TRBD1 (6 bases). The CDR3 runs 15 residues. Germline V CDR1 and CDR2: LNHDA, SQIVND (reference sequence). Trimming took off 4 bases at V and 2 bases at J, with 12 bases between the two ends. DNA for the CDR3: TGTGCCAGTAGTACACAGGGTCCTGGCAATCAGCCCCAGCATTTT. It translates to CASSTQGPGNQPQHF.

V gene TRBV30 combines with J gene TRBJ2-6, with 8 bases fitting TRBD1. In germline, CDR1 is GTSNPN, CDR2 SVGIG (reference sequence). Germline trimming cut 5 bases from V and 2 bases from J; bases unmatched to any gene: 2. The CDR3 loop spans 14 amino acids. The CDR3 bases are TGTGCCTGGGCAGGGGGCGCTGGGGCCAACGTCCTGACTTTC. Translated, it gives CAWAGGAGANVLTF.

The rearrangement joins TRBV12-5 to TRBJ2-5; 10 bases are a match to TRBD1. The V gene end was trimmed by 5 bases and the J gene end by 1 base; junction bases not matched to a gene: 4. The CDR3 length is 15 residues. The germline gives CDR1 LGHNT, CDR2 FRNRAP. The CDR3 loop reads CASGKGQGLQETQYF. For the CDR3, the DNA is TGTGCTAGTGGTAAGGGACAGGGGCTCCAAGAGACCCAGTACTTC.

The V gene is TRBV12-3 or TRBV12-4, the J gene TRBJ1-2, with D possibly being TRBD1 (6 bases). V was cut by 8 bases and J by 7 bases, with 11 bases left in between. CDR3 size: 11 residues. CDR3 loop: CASRARGGYTF. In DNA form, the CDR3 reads TGTGCCAGCCGGGCCAGGGGTGGCTACACCTTC.

Written as DNA, the CDR3 is TGTGCCAGCAGCCAGACTAGCGGGAGGGCGGAGGCGACCCAGTACTTC. Residues: CASSQTSGRAEATQYF. The chain combines TRBV5-5 with TRBJ2-5; TRBD2 matches 14 bases. The length of the CDR3 is 16 residues. Unmatched junction bases numbered 9, after V lost 4 bases and J lost 7 bases. Germline lookup yields CDR1 SGHKS and CDR2 YYEKEE (reference sequence).

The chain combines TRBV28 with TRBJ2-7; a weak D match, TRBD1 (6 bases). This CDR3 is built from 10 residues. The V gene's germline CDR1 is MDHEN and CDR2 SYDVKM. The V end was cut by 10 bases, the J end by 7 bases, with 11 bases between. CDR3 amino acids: CATRRGEQYF. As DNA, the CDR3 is TGTGCCACCAGAAGGGGGGAGCAGTACTTC.

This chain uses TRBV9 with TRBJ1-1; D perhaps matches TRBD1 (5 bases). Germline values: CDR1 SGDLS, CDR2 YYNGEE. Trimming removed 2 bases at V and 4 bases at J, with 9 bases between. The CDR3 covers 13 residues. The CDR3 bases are TGTGCCAGCAGCGTTTCCGGGGGCACTGAAGCTTTCTTT. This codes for CASSVSGGTEAFF.

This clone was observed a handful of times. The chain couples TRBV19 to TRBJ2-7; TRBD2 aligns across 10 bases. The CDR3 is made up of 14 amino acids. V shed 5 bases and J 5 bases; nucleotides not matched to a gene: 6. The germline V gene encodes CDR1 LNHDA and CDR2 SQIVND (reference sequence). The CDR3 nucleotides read TGTGCCAGTAGTGGTACTAGCGGGATCCACGAGCAGTACTTC. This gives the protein CASSGTSGIHEQYF.

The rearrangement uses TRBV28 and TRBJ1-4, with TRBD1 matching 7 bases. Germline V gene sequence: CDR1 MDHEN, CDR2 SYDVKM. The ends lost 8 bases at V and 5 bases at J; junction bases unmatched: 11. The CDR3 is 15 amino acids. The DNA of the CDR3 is TGTGCCAGCGTCACGAGGGGGCAGAGGAATGAAAAACTGTTTTTT. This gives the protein CASVTRGQRNEKLFF.

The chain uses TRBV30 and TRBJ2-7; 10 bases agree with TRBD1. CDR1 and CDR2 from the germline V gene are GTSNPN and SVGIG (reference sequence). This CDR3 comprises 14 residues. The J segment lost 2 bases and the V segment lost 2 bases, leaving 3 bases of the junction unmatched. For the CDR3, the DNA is TGTGCCTGGAGTCCCGGGACAGGGGCCTACGAGCAGTACTTC. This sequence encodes CAWSPGTGAYEQYF.

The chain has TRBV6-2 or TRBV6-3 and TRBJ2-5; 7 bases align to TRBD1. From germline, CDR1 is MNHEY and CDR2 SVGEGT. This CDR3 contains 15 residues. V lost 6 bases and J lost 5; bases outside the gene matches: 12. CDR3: CASSQPDREVETQYF. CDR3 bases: TGTGCCAGCAGCCAACCAGACAGGGAAGTGGAGACCCAGTACTTC.

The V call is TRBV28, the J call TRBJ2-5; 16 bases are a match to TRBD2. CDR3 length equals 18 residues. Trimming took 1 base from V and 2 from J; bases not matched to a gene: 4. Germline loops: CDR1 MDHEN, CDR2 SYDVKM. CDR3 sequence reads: CASSLSGLAGGYQETQYF. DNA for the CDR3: TGTGCCAGCAGTTTATCGGGACTAGCGGGAGGGTATCAAGAGACCCAGTACTTC.

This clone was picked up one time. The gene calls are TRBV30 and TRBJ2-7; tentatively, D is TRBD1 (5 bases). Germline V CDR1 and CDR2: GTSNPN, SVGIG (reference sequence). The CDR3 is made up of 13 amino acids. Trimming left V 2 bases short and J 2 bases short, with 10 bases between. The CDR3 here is CAWSRRGPYEQYF. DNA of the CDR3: TGTGCCTGGAGTAGAAGGGGCCCCTACGAGCAGTACTTC.